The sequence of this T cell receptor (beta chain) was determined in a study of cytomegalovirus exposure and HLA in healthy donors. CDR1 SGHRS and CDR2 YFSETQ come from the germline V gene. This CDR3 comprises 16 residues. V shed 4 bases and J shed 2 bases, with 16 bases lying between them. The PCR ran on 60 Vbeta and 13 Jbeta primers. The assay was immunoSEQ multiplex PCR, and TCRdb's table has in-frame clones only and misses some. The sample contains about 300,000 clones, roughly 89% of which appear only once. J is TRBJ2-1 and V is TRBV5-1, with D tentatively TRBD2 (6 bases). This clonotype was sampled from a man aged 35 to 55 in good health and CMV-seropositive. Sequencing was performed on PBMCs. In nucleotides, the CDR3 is TGCGCCAGCAGCCGCGACGGGAGTGGTACCTACAATGAGCAGTTCTTC. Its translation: CASSRDGSGTYNEQFF.